Listed below are T cell receptor beta chains from one sample, sequenced in a study of T cells in localized non-small cell lung cancer. Sequencing used immunoSEQ multiplex PCR; TCRdb keeps in-frame clones, though not all of them. Of tens of thousands of clones in the sample, about 88% were seen once. The material was PBMCs, obtained before any cancer treatment. These receptors came from a man between 35 and 75 years old with stage II squamous cell lung carcinoma. The CDR3 runs from the conserved cysteine through the conserved F or W. A D gene is named only where the DNA matches it firmly. The size field is filled for only some rows; it gives once, few, many or a size class.

v_gene	d_gene	abundance	len	j_gene	CDR3nt	CDR3aa
TRBV7-2	TRBD1	.	15	TRBJ2-3	TGTGCCAGCAGAGGAACAGGGGGAATCACAGATACGCAGTATTTT	CASRGTGGITDTQYF
TRBV7-2	TRBD2	.	16	TRBJ2-5	TGTGCCAGCAGCTTATGGGGGACTAGCGGGGAAGAGACCCAGTACTTC	CASSLWGTSGEETQYF
TRBV19	.	.	16	TRBJ1-2	TGTGCCAGTAGTATTGCGGAGGCGGGCCTCAATTATGGCTACACCTTC	CASSIAEAGLNYGYTF
TRBV2	.	.	14	TRBJ2-1	TGTGCCAGCAGCTCCCAAAGCTCCTACAATGAGCAGTTCTTC	CASSSQSSYNEQFF
TRBV11-2	.	.	13	TRBJ2-7	TGTGCCAGCAGCTTCACGGGAGAGGAGGAGCAGTACTTC	CASSFTGEEEQYF
TRBV28	.	.	12	TRBJ1-2	TGTGCCAGCAGCCTACCCGAATATGGCTACACCTTC	CASSLPEYGYTF
TRBV5-8	TRBD1	once	14	TRBJ2-2	TGTGCCAGCAGCACTGGACAGGGCGGCGGGGAGCTGTTTTTT	CASSTGQGGGELFF
TRBV18	.	.	14	TRBJ2-5	TGTGCCAGCTCACCAAATGGGTACCAAGAGACCCAGTACTTC	CASSPNGYQETQYF
TRBV29-1	.	.	14	TRBJ1-1	TGCAGCGTTCAGTTTTGGACGGGGAACACTGAAGCTTTCTTT	CSVQFWTGNTEAFF
TRBV7-2	.	.	14	TRBJ2-5	TGTGCCAGCAGCTTAACAGCAGGGGAAGAGACCCAGTACTTC	CASSLTAGEETQYF
TRBV19	.	.	14	TRBJ2-7	TGTGCCAGTAGAGTAGTGGGGGCCCAAGGGGAGCAGTACTTC	CASRVVGAQGEQYF
TRBV7-9	.	.	14	TRBJ2-3	TGTGCCAGCAGTTGGGGAACTAGCACAGATACGCAGTATTTT	CASSWGTSTDTQYF
TRBV9	TRBD1	.	13	TRBJ2-7	TGTGCCAGCAGCGAAGGGGGCGGCTACGAGCAGTACTTC	CASSEGGGYEQYF
TRBV7-9	.	.	17	TRBJ1-4	TGTGCCAGCAGCTTGGAGGGGGGCAGGGGAACTAATGAAAAACTGTTTTTT	CASSLEGGRGTNEKLFF